These 30 T cell receptor beta chains share one sample of origin, sequenced in a study of cytomegalovirus exposure and HLA in healthy donors. Amplification used 60 Vbeta primers and 13 Jbeta primers. Assay used: immunoSEQ multiplex PCR; TCRdb lists only in-frame clones, some missing. The data hold under 200,000 clones, with 70% to 80% observed a single time. Material: PBMCs. The receptors were sampled from a young woman in good health and CMV-seropositive.

This clone was counted once. CDR3 bases: TGTGCCAGCAGTTCTCGCCAGACAGGGCACACTGAAGCTTTCTTT. Residues: CASSSRQTGHTEAFF. The rearrangement links TRBV27 to TRBJ1-1; TRBD1 aligns across 7 bases. The V gene's germline CDR1 is MNHEY and CDR2 SMNVEV (reference sequence). This CDR3 contains 15 residues. V lost 4 bases, J lost 3 bases, and 8 bases stayed unmatched.

The chain combines TRBV6-1 with TRBJ1-1; the D gene is possibly TRBD1 (6 bases). The ends were cut back, 3 bases at V and 5 bases at J, with 13 bases in the middle. The CDR3 consists of 14 residues. The germline V gene encodes CDR1 MNHNS and CDR2 SASEGT. CDR3 amino acids: CASSELGRGTEAFF. The CDR3, as DNA: TGTGCCAGCAGTGAGCTGGGAAGGGGGACTGAAGCTTTCTTT.

The chain carries TRBV5-4 and TRBJ2-2; tentative D call: TRBD1 (5 bases). Germline V gene sequence: CDR1 SGHNT, CDR2 YYREEE (reference sequence). This CDR3 region has 15 residues. Trimming pared 0 bases from V and 5 bases from J, leaving 11 bases between. CDR3 region: CASSLGLPGTGELFF. As DNA, the CDR3 is TGTGCCAGCAGCTTGGGTCTGCCAGGGACCGGGGAGCTGTTTTTT.

The chain joins TRBV28 to TRBJ2-7; D is undetermined. The CDR3 extends over 13 amino acids. CDR1 and CDR2 from the germline V gene are MDHEN and SYDVKM. The germline V and J ends were trimmed by 4 bases and 6 bases, with 13 bases remaining between them. CDR3 loop: CASSSHDISEQYF. The CDR3 bases are TGTGCCAGCAGTTCACACGACATATCCGAGCAGTACTTC.

The gene calls are TRBV28 and TRBJ1-5; D is unresolved. CDR3 length: 11 residues. Deletions cut 6 bases from V and 15 bases from J, with 15 bases between. Germline CDR1 MDHEN, CDR2 SYDVKM. The DNA of the CDR3 is TGTGCCAGCAGGTCCTCCACCAGAACGCATTTT. Encoded protein: CASRSSTRTHF.

The chain recombines TRBV7-9 with TRBJ1-5, with a tentative D call TRBD1 (6 bases). This CDR3 is built from 16 residues. Trimming took 1 base from V and 6 from J, leaving 16 bases between them. CDR1 SEHNR and CDR2 FQNEAQ come from the germline V gene (reference sequence). The CDR3 region has the DNA TGTGCCAGCAGCTTAGAGGTCGGGGGGGCGCCTCAGCCCCAGCATTTT. Amino acids: CASSLEVGGAPQPQHF.

This chain links TRBV9 with TRBJ1-1, with TRBD1 as a possible D gene (5 bases). Germline V CDR1 and CDR2: SGDLS, YYNGEE. V was shortened by 0 bases and J by 3 bases, with 9 bases between the two germline ends. This CDR3 region has 14 residues. CDR3 sequence: CASSVGQFYTEAFF. CDR3 DNA: TGTGCCAGCAGCGTAGGACAGTTCTACACTGAAGCTTTCTTT.

The CDR3 bases are TGTGCCAGCAGCGTGTCGGACAGGGCGAGGGGTGATTCACCCCTCCACTTT. Amino acid sequence: CASSVSDRARGDSPLHF. The rearrangement links TRBV9 to TRBJ1-6, with 8 positions matching TRBD1. Trimming removed 2 bases from V and 8 bases from J; junction bases left unmatched: 12. Germline V gene data show CDR1 as SGDLS and CDR2 as YYNGEE. CDR3 length: 17 residues.

The chain has TRBV28 and TRBJ2-7, with 7 positions matching TRBD1. Trimming took 5 bases from V and 3 from J; bases not matched to a gene: 1. CDR1 and CDR2 from the germline V gene are MDHEN and SYDVKM. CDR3 length equals 12 residues. This chain's CDR3 is CASSGTVYEQYF. Here the CDR3 DNA reads TGTGCCAGCAGTGGGACAGTCTACGAGCAGTACTTC.

The J gene is TRBJ2-5, the V gene TRBV7-6; TRBD1 matches at 10 bases. This CDR3 has 16 residues. The V gene's germline CDR1 is SGHVS and CDR2 FNYEAQ. The V and J ends lost 5 bases and 3 bases, in that order; junction bases with no gene match: 9. CDR3 region: CASSPRQGALEETQYF. CDR3 DNA sequence: TGTGCCAGCAGCCCGAGACAGGGGGCATTGGAAGAGACCCAGTACTTC.

V gene TRBV10-1 combines with J gene TRBJ1-6, with no clear D. This CDR3 has 15 residues. CDR1 and CDR2 from the germline V gene are WNHNN and SYGVQD (reference sequence). Trimming took off 2 bases at V and 7 bases at J, with 12 bases between the two ends. CDR3 region: CASSERVYYNSPLHF. CDR3 in DNA: TGCGCCAGCAGTGAGCGGGTTTACTACAATTCACCCCTCCACTTT.

The J gene is TRBJ1-1, the V gene TRBV4-1; the match to TRBD1 covers 9 bases. Unmatched junction bases numbered 4, after V lost 4 bases and J lost 4 bases. Germline V gene sequence: CDR1 MGHRA, CDR2 YSYEKL. This CDR3 comprises 14 residues. DNA of the CDR3: TGCGCCAGCAGCCGAGCGACAGGGGGCACTGAAGCTTTCTTT. It translates to CASSRATGGTEAFF.

V usage is TRBV5-1 and J usage is TRBJ2-2, with TRBD1 matching 7 bases. The CDR3 is 14 residues long. The germline CDR1 and CDR2 sequences are SGHRS and YFSETQ. V was clipped by 4 bases and J by 10 bases; unmatched bases: 10. The CDR3 loop is CASSARQGPAELFF. The CDR3 DNA sequence: TGCGCCAGCAGCGCCCGACAGGGCCCGGCGGAGCTGTTTTTT.

The chain employs TRBV18 and TRBJ1-1, with D maybe TRBD1 (5 bases). The CDR3 has 13 residues. Deletions cut 3 bases from V and 3 bases from J, with 8 bases between. In germline, CDR1 is KGHSH, CDR2 LQKENI. The CDR3 loop reads CASSPSRDTEAFF. The CDR3 DNA reads as TGTGCCAGCTCACCTAGCAGGGACACTGAAGCTTTCTTT. The complete variable domain, with remaining parts taken from reference TRBV18 and TRBJ1-1, reads NAGVMQNPRHLVRRRGQEARLRCSPMKGHSHVYWYRQLPEEGLKFMVYLQKENIIDESGMPKERFSAEFPKEGPSILRIQQVVRGDSAAYFCASSPSRDTEAFFGQGTRLTVV.

The chain uses TRBV1 and TRBJ2-3; the DNA was not used to check the table's D call, TRBD2. TRBV1 is a known pseudogene. The CDR3 spans 16 residues. CDR3 amino acids: CTSSPWQRGLADTQYF. DNA of the CDR3: TGCACCAGCAGCCCGTGGCAGCGGGGTTTGGCGGATACGCAGTATTTT.

The chain carries TRBV7-9 and TRBJ1-2, with D perhaps TRBD1 (5 bases). This CDR3 is 15 amino acids long. The V and J ends lost 1 base and 5 bases respectively, with 14 bases between them. Germline CDR1 SEHNR, CDR2 FQNEAQ (reference sequence). This CDR3 is CASSLGYEQEYGYTF. The DNA of the CDR3 is TGTGCCAGCAGCTTAGGATATGAACAGGAGTATGGCTACACCTTC.

The chain combines TRBV19 with TRBJ2-1; 8 bases fit TRBD1. Germline CDR1 LNHDA, CDR2 SQIVND (reference sequence). Unmatched junction bases numbered 7, after V lost 7 bases and J lost 8 bases. This CDR3 spans 13 amino acids. CDR3 sequence: CASTPQGDDEQFF. Here the CDR3 DNA reads TGTGCCAGTACACCACAGGGGGATGATGAGCAGTTCTTC.

This chain connects TRBV9 to TRBJ2-1; 11 bases are a match to TRBD2. There are 17 residues in the CDR3. Trimming at V came to 4 bases and at J to 0 bases, leaving 6 bases not matched to a gene. The germline V gene has CDR1 SGDLS and CDR2 YYNGEE. The CDR3 spells CASSPRLAGSSYNEQFF. The CDR3 DNA is TGTGCCAGCAGCCCTCGACTAGCGGGGAGCTCCTACAATGAGCAGTTCTTC. The full variable domain, with the rest looked up from reference TRBV9 and TRBJ2-1, is DSGVTQTPKHLITATGQRVTLRCSPRSGDLSVYWYQQSLDQGLQFLIQYYNGEERAKGNILERFSAQQFPDLHSELNLSSLELGDSALYFCASSPRLAGSSYNEQFFGPGTRLTVL.

The J gene is TRBJ1-2, the V gene TRBV30; 10 bases align to TRBD1. CDR1 and CDR2 (germline): GTSNPN, SVGIG (reference sequence). The V segment lost 3 bases and the J segment 3 bases; nucleotides outside the gene matches: 7. The CDR3 length is 15 residues. The CDR3: CAWSPIGTGDYGYTF. The CDR3 DNA follows: TGTGCCTGGAGCCCCATAGGGACAGGGGACTATGGCTACACCTTC.

The V call is TRBV6-1, the J call TRBJ1-1; D is perhaps TRBD1 (6 bases). The length of the CDR3 is 14 residues. The germline V gene encodes CDR1 MNHNS and CDR2 SASEGT. V dropped 9 bases and J dropped 0 bases, with 14 bases sitting between them. CDR3 sequence (DNA): TGTGCCAGTCTGACAGGTGATTTGAACACTGAAGCTTTCTTT. Its translation is CASLTGDLNTEAFF.

V gene TRBV12-5 combines with J gene TRBJ1-1, with D unresolved. Between the trimmed V and J ends, which lost 1 base and 1 base, there was a span of 7 bases. CDR1 and CDR2 (germline): LGHNT, FRNRAP. This CDR3 has 14 residues. DNA of the CDR3: TGTGCTAGTGGTTTGGGGCTGCCGAACACTGAAGCTTTCTTT. This translates into CASGLGLPNTEAFF.

The V call is TRBV9, the J call TRBJ2-3; 11 positions agree with TRBD2. The CDR3 extends over 16 amino acids. The germline CDR1 and CDR2 sequences are SGDLS and YYNGEE. Trimming removed 3 bases from V and 2 bases from J; junction bases left unmatched: 5. The CDR3 reads CASSASGGQHTDTQYF. The CDR3 region has the DNA TGTGCCAGCAGCGCTAGCGGGGGGCAACACACAGATACGCAGTATTTT.

The V and J genes are TRBV6-5 and TRBJ1-6; 10 nucleotides match TRBD1. The CDR3 extends over 15 amino acids. The ends lost 3 bases at V and 7 bases at J; junction bases unmatched: 3. Germline V lookup: CDR1 MNHEY, CDR2 SVGAGI. The CDR3 DNA is TGTGCCAGCAGTTATGGGGGACAGGGGAATTCACCCCTCCACTTT. Translated: CASSYGGQGNSPLHF.

This rearrangement joins TRBV29-1 to TRBJ1-2; 7 bases are a match to TRBD1. The CDR3 is 11 amino acids. V shed 1 base and J 14 bases; nucleotides not matched to a gene: 7. In germline, CDR1 is SQVTM, CDR2 ANQGSEA. CDR3 DNA sequence: TGCAGCGTTGAAGCACAGGGGTTAGTGACCTTC. This gives the protein CSVEAQGLVTF.

This rearrangement joins TRBV30 to TRBJ1-2; D is ambiguous. Germline CDR1 GTSNPN, CDR2 SVGIG (reference sequence). This CDR3 comprises 13 residues. Trimming pared 7 bases from V and 0 bases from J, leaving 12 bases between. The CDR3 spells CASPAWPNYGYTF. As DNA, the CDR3 is TGTGCCTCCCCCGCCTGGCCTAACTATGGCTACACCTTC.

This clone came up once. The V and J genes are TRBV7-8 and TRBJ1-1; D gene uncertain. CDR3 size: 13 residues. The ends were cut back, 1 base at V and 1 base at J, with 4 bases in the middle. The germline gives CDR1 SGHVS, CDR2 FQNEAQ. Written as DNA, the CDR3 is TGTGCCAGCAGCTTAGGACAGAACACTGAAGCTTTCTTT. It codes for CASSLGQNTEAFF.

This clone was picked up one time. The chain links TRBV7-8 to TRBJ1-5, with a tentative D call TRBD1 (6 bases). Germline assignment: CDR1 SGHVS and CDR2 FQNEAQ. This CDR3 comprises 16 residues. Trimming cost V 4 bases and J 0 bases, with 13 bases left between them. The CDR3 spells CASSSTDRISNQPQHF. DNA for the CDR3: TGTGCCAGCAGCTCCACGGACAGAATTAGCAATCAGCCCCAGCATTTT. Based on the CDR3 plus reference TRBV7-8 and TRBJ1-5, the full variable domain is GAGVSQSPRYKVAKRGQDVALRCDPISGHVSLFWYQQALGQGPEFLTYFQNEAQLDKSGLPSDRFFAERPEGSVSTLKIQRTQQEDSAVYLCASSSTDRISNQPQHFGDGTRLSIL.

This clone has more than one count but fewer than ten. The chain uses TRBV9 and TRBJ2-7; weak D call: TRBD1 (6 bases). The CDR3 extends over 14 amino acids. Trimming left V 2 bases short and J 0 bases short, with 9 bases between. Per germline, CDR1 SGDLS and CDR2 YYNGEE. The CDR3 DNA sequence: TGTGCCAGCAGCGTTTTGGGGGCCTCCTACGAGCAGTACTTC. This gives the protein CASSVLGASYEQYF.

The V call is TRBV19, the J call TRBJ2-5; TRBD1 agrees at 7 bases. The germline CDR1 and CDR2 sequences are LNHDA and SQIVND (reference sequence). The CDR3 covers 14 residues. Trimming took 3 bases from V and 5 from J; bases not matched to a gene: 6. CDR3 DNA: TGTGCCAGTAGTATGGGACAGTCGTTGGAGACCCAGTACTTC. Protein product: CASSMGQSLETQYF.

The V call is TRBV9, the J call TRBJ1-1; maybe TRBD1 (6 bases). The V gene's germline CDR1 is SGDLS and CDR2 YYNGEE. This CDR3 is 13 amino acids long. Trimming shortened V by 1 base and J by 6 bases, and 10 bases separated the two germline ends. The CDR3 bases are TGTGCCAGCAGCGTAAAGGGGGGGGCTGAAGCTTTCTTT. This translates into CASSVKGGAEAFF.